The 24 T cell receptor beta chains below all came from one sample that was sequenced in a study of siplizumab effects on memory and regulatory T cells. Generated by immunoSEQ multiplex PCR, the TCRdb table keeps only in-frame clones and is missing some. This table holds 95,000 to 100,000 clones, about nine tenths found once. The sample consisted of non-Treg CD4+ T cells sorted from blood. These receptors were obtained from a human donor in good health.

The CDR3 here is CAWSVLTGNEKLFF. The CDR3 nucleotides read TGTGCCTGGAGTGTCCTGACGGGGAATGAAAAACTGTTTTTT. The chain joins TRBV30 to TRBJ1-4; D unclear. Germline V gene lookup returns CDR1 GTSNPN and CDR2 SVGIG (reference sequence). The CDR3 covers 14 residues. V lost 0 bases, J lost 5 bases, and 10 bases lay in between. The whole variable domain, filled in from reference TRBV30 and TRBJ1-4, reads SQTIHQWPATLVQPVGSPLSLECTVEGTSNPNLYWYRQAAGRGLQLLFYSVGIGQISSEVPQNLSASRPQDRQFILSSKKLLLSDSGFYLCAWSVLTGNEKLFFGSGTQLSVL.

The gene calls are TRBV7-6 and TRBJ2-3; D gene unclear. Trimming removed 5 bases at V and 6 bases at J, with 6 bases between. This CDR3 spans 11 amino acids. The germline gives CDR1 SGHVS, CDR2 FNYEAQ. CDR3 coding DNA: TGTGCCAGCAGCCACGGGGATACGCAGTATTTT. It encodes CASSHGDTQYF.

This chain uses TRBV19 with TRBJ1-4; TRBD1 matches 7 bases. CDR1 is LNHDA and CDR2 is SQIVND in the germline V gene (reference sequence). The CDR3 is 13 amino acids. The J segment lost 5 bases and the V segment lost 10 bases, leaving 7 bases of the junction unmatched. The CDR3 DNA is TGTGCCACCCACCGGGACAGAAATGAAAAACTGTTTTTT. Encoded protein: CATHRDRNEKLFF.

In DNA, the CDR3 is TGCAGCGTTGAAGTGCCGGGGGATACGCAGTATTTT. Residues: CSVEVPGDTQYF. V is TRBV29-1 and J is TRBJ2-3; tentatively, D is TRBD2 (5 bases). Germline CDR1 reads SQVTM; CDR2 reads ANQGSEA. V was cut by 1 base and J by 6 bases, with 8 bases left in between. This CDR3 comprises 12 residues.

CDR3 protein: CASSPRGMNTEAFF. The CDR3 region has the DNA TGTGCCAGCAGCCCCAGGGGGATGAACACTGAAGCTTTCTTT. The rearrangement joins TRBV11-3 to TRBJ1-1; 7 bases align to TRBD1. Trimming took 5 bases from V and 0 from J; bases not matched to a gene: 3. Germline V gene lookup returns CDR1 SGHNT and CDR2 YENEEA. There are 14 residues in the CDR3.

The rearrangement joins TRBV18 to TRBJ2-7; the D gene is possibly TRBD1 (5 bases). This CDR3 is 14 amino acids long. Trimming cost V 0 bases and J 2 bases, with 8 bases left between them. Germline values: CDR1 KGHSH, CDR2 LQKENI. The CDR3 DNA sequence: TGTGCCAGCTCACCACCGTCACAGGCCTACGAGCAGTACTTC. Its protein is CASSPPSQAYEQYF.

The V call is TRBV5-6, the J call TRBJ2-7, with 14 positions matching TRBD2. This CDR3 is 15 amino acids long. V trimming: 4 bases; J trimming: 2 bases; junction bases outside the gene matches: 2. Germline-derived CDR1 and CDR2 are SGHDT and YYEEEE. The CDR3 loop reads CASSQGLAGAYEQYF. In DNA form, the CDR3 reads TGTGCCAGCAGCCAGGGACTAGCGGGAGCCTACGAGCAGTACTTC.

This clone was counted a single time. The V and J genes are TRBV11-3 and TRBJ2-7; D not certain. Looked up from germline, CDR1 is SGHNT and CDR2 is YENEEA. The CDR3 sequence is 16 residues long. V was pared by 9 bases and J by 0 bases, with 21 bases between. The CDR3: CASSPWVRPDSYEQYF. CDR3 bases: TGTGCCAGTTCCCCATGGGTTAGACCGGACTCCTACGAGCAGTACTTC.

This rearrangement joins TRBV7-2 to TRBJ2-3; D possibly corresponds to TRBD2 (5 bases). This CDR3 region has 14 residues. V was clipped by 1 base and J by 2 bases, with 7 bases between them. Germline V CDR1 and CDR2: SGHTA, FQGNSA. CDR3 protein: CASSLDGNTDTQYF. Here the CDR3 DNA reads TGTGCCAGCAGCTTAGACGGGAACACAGATACGCAGTATTTT. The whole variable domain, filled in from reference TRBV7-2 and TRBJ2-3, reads GAGVSQSPSNKVTEKGKDVELRCDPISGHTALYWYRQSLGQGLEFLIYFQGNSAPDKSGLPSDRFSAERTGGSVSTLTIQRTQQEDSAVYLCASSLDGNTDTQYFGPGTRLTVL.

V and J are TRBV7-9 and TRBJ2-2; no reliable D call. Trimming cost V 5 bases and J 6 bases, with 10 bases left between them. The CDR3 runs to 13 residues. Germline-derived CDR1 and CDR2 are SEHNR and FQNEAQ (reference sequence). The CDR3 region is CASSLGSAGELFF. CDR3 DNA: TGTGCCAGCAGCCTCGGCAGCGCCGGGGAGCTGTTTTTT. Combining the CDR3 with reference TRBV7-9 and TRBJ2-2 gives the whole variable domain DTGVSQNPRHKITKRGQNVTFRCDPISEHNRLYWYRQTLGQGPEFLTYFQNEAQLEKSRLLSDRFSAERPKGSFSTLEIQRTEQGDSAMYLCASSLGSAGELFFGEGSRLTVL.

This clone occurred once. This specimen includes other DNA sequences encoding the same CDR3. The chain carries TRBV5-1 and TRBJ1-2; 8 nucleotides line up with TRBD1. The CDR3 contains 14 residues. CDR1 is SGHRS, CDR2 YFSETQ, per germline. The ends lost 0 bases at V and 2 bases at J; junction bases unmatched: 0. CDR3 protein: CASSLGDRNYGYTF. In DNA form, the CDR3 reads TGCGCCAGCAGCTTGGGGGACAGGAACTATGGCTACACCTTC.

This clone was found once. CDR3 residues: CAWSQAYEQYF. CDR3 DNA: TGTGCCTGGAGTCAAGCCTACGAGCAGTACTTC. The chain has TRBV30 and TRBJ2-7; no clear D. CDR3 length: 11 amino acids. Germline V gene lookup returns CDR1 GTSNPN and CDR2 SVGIG (reference sequence). V was shortened by 2 bases and J by 2 bases, with 4 bases between the two germline ends.

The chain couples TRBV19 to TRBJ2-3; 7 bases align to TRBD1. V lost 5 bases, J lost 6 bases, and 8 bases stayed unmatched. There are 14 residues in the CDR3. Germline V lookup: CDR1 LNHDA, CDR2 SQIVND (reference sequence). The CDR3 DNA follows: TGTGCCAGTAGTCGGGACAGTCGGTCTGATACGCAGTATTTT. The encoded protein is CASSRDSRSDTQYF.

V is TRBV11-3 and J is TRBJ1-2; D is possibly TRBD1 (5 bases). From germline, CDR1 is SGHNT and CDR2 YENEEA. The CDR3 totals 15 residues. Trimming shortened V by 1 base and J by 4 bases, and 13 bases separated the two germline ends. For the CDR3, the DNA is TGTGCCAGCAGCTTAGGGTCGCAGGGAGCCTATGGCTACACCTTC. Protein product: CASSLGSQGAYGYTF.

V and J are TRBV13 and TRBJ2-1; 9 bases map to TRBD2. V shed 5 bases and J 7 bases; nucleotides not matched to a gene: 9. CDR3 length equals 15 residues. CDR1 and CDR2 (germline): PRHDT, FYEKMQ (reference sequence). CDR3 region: CASSGKGLARNEQFF. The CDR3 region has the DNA TGTGCCAGCAGCGGAAAGGGACTAGCACGGAATGAGCAGTTCTTC.

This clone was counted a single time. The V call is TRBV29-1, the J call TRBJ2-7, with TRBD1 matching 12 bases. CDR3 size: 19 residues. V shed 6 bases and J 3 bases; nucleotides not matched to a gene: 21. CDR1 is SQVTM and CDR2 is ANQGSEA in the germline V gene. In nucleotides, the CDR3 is TGCAGCGTAATAGGGACAGGGGGCGCCTCGGCTAGCGCTAACTACGAGCAGTACTTC. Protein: CSVIGTGGASASANYEQYF.

The CDR3 spells CAWSKRGPYEQYF. The CDR3 DNA is TGTGCCTGGAGTAAGCGGGGTCCCTACGAGCAGTACTTC. The chain recombines TRBV30 with TRBJ2-7; 7 bases line up with TRBD2. The germline gives CDR1 GTSNPN, CDR2 SVGIG (reference sequence). The CDR3 runs 13 residues. The V segment lost 2 bases and the J segment 2 bases; nucleotides outside the gene matches: 3.

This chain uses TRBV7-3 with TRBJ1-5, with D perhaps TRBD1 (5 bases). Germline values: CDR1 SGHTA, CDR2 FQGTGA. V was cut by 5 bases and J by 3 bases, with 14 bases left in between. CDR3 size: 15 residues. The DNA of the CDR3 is TGTGCCAGCAGCCCTATCGGGGGGACCAATCAGCCCCAGCATTTT. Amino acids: CASSPIGGTNQPQHF.

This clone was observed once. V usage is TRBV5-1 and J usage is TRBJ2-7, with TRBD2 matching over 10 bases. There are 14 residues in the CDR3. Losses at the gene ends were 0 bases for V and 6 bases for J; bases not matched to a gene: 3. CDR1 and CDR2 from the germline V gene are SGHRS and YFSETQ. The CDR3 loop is CASSLGASGSEQYF. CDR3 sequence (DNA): TGCGCCAGCAGCTTGGGCGCTAGCGGGAGCGAGCAGTACTTC. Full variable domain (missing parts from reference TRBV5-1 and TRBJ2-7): KAGVTQTPRYLIKTRGQQVTLSCSPISGHRSVSWYQQTPGQGLQFLFEYFSETQRNKGNFPGRFSGRQFSNSRSEMNVSTLELGDSALYLCASSLGASGSEQYFGPGTRLTVT.

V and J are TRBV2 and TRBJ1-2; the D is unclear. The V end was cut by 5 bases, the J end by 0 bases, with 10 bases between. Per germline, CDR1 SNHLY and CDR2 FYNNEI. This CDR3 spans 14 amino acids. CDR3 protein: CASSLTRANYGYTF. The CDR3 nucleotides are TGTGCCAGCAGTCTAACAAGAGCTAACTATGGCTACACCTTC.

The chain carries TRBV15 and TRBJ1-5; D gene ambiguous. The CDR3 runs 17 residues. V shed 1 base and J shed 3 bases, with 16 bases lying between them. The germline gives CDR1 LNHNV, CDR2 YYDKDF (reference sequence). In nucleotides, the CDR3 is TGTGCCACCAGCAGAGGTTTGGATCAGTTTTCCAATCAGCCCCAGCATTTT. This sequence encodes CATSRGLDQFSNQPQHF.

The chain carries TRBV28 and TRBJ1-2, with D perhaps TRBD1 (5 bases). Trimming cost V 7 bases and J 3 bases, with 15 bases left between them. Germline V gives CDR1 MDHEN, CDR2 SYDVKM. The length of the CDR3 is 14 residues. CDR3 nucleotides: TGTGCCAGCATCGCAAGTGGGGGAGACTATGGCTACACCTTC. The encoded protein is CASIASGGDYGYTF.

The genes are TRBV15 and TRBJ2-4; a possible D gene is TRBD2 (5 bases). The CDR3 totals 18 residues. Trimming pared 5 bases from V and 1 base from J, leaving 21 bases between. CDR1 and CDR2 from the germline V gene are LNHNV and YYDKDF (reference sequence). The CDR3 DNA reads TGTGCCACCAGCGCCTCGCGCGCAACTAGTCCGGCCAAAAACATTCAGTACTTC. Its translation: CATSASRATSPAKNIQYF.

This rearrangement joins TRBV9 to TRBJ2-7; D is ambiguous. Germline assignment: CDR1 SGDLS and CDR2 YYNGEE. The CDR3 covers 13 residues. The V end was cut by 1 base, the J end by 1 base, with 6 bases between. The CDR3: CASSVSSSYEQYF. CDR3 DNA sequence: TGTGCCAGCAGCGTATCCAGTTCCTACGAGCAGTACTTC.